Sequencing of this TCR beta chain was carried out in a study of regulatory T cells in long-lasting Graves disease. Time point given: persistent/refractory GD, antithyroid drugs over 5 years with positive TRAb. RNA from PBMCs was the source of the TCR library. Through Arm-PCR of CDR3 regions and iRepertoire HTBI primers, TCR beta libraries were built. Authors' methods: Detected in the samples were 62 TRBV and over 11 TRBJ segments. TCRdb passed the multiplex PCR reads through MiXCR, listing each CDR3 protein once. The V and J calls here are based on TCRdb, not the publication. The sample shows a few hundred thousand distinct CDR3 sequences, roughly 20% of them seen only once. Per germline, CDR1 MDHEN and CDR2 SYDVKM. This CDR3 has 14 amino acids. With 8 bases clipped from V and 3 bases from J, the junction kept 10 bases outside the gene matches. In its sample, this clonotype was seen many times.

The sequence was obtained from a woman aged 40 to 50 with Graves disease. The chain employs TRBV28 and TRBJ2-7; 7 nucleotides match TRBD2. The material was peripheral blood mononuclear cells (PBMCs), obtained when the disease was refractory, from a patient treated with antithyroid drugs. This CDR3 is CASLGGRELYEQYF. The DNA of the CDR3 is TGTGCCAGCCTCGGCGGGAGAGAACTCTACGAGCAGTACTTC.